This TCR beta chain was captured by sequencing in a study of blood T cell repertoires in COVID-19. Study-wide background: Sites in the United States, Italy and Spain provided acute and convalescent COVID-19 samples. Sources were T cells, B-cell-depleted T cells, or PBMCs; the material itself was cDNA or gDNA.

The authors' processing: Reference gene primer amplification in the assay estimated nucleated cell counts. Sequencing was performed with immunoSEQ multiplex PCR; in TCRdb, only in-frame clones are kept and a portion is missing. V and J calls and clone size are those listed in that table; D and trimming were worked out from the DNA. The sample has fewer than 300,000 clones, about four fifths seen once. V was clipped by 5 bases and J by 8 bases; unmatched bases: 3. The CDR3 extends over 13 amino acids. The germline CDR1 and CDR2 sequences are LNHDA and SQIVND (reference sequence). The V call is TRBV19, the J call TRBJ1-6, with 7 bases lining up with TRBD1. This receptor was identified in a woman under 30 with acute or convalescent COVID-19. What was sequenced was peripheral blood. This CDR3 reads CASSFGTDSPLHF. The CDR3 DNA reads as TGTGCCAGTAGTTTCGGGACAGATTCACCCCTCCACTTT.